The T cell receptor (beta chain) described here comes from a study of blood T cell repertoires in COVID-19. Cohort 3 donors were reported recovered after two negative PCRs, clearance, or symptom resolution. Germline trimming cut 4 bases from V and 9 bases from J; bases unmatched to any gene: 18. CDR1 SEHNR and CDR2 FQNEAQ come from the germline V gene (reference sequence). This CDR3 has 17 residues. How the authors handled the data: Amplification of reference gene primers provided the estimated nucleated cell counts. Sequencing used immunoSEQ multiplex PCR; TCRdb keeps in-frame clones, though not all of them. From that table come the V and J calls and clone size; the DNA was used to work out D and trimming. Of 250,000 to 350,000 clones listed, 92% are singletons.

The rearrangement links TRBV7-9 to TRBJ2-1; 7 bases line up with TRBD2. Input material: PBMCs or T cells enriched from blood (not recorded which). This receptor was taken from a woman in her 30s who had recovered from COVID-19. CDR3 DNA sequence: TGTGCCAGCAGCTCCCGGACTAGTAGTGGGCCATGGGCTGAGCAGTTCTTC. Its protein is CASSSRTSSGPWAEQFF.